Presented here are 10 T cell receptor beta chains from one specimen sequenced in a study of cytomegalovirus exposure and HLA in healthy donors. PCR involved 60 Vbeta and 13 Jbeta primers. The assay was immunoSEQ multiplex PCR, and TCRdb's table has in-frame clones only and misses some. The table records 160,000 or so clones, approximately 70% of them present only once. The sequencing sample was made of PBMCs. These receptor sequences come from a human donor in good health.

CDR3 sequence: CASSRGHSNQPQHF. CDR3 bases: TGTGCCAGCTCCAGGGGGCATAGCAATCAGCCCCAGCATTTT. The V gene is TRBV19, the J gene TRBJ1-5; 8 positions match TRBD1. Germline V CDR1 and CDR2: LNHDA, SQIVND (reference sequence). The CDR3 has 14 amino acids. The V gene end was trimmed by 9 bases and the J gene end by 0 bases; junction bases not matched to a gene: 4.

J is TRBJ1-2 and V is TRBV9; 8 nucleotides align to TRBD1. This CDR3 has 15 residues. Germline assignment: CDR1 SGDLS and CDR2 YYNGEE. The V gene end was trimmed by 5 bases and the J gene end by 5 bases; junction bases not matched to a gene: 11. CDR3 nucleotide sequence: TGTGCCAGCAGTGAGAGCACAGGGGGATTTTATGGCTACACCTTC. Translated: CASSESTGGFYGYTF.

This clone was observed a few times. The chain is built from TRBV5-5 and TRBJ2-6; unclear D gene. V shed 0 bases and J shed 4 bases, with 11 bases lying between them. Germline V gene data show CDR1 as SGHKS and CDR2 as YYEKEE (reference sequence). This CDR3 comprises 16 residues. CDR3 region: CASSLGSVEGANVLTF. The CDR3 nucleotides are TGTGCCAGCAGCTTGGGATCGGTTGAGGGGGCCAACGTCCTGACTTTC.

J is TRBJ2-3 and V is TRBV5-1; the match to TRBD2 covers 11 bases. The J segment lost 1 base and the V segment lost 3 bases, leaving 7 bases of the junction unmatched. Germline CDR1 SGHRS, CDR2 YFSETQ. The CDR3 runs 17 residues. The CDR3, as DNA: TGCGCCAGCAGCTCCGGGACTAGCGGCCTGGGCACAGATACGCAGTATTTT. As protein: CASSSGTSGLGTDTQYF.

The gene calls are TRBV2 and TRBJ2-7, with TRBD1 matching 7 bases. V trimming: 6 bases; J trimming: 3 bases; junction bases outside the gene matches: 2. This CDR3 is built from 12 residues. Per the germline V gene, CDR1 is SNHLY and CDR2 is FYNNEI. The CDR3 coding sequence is TGTGCCAGCAGGGGACAGAGCTACGAGCAGTACTTC. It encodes CASRGQSYEQYF.

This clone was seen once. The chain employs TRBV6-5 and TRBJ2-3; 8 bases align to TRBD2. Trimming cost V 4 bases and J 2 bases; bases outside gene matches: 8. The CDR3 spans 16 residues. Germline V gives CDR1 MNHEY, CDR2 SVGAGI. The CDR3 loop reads CASSFLSGGTTDTQYF. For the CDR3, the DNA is TGTGCCAGCAGTTTTTTATCGGGGGGGACCACAGATACGCAGTATTTT.

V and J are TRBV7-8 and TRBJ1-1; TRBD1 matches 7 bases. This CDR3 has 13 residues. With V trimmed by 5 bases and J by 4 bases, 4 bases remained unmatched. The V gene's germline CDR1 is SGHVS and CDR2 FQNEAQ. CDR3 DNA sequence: TGTGCCAGCAGCCTCCCAGGGGGCACTGAAGCTTTCTTT. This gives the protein CASSLPGGTEAFF.

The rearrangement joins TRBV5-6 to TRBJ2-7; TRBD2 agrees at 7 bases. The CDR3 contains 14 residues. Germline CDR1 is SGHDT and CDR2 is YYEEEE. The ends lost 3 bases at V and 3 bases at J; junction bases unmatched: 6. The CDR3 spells CASSSGGGYYEQYF. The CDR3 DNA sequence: TGTGCCAGCAGCTCGGGCGGGGGTTACTACGAGCAGTACTTC.

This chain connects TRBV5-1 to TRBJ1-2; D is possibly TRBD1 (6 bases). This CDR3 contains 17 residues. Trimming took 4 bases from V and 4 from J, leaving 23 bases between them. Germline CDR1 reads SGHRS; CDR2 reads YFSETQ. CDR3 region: CASSPAPTGQVSYGYTF. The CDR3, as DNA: TGCGCCAGCAGCCCGGCCCCGACGGGACAAGTATCCTATGGCTACACCTTC.

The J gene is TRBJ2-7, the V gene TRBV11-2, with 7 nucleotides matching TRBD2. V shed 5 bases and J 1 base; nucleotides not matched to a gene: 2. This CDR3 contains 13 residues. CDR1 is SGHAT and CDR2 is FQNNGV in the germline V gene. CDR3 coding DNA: TGTGCCAGCAGCCCGCGGGAGTCCTACGAGCAGTACTTC. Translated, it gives CASSPRESYEQYF.